The 4 T cell receptor beta chains presented below share a single source sample, sequenced in a study of OX40 agonist ivuxolimab in advanced cancers. Using immunoSEQ multiplex PCR, the repertoire was profiled, and TCRdb retains in-frame clones only, with some absent. The sample has 50,000 to 75,000 clones; approximately 86% are singletons. This material consisted of CD4+ or CD8+ T cells sorted from blood, taken in a trial of the OX40 agonist ivuxolimab. The receptors derive from an adult with an advanced solid tumor such as melanoma, head and neck, liver or kidney cancer.

The chain is built from TRBV11-2 and TRBJ2-7; no firm D call. The germline V gene has CDR1 SGHAT and CDR2 FQNNGV. This CDR3 has 15 residues. With 5 bases removed from V and 1 base from J, the gap between germline ends came to 15 bases. The CDR3 protein is CASSTLAADSYEQYF. In nucleotides, the CDR3 is TGTGCCAGCAGCACACTTGCAGCCGATTCCTACGAGCAGTACTTC.

This chain connects TRBV7-2 to TRBJ2-3, with 8 bases identical to TRBD2. This CDR3 has 15 amino acids. Per the germline V gene, CDR1 is SGHTA and CDR2 is FQGNSA. With V trimmed by 2 bases and J by 5 bases, 6 bases remained unmatched. The CDR3 protein is CASSLTSGSGDTQYF. The CDR3 region has the DNA TGTGCCAGCAGCTTAACTAGCGGTAGTGGAGATACGCAGTATTTT.

The CDR3 loop is CASSFMRPRLEALPNYGYTF. The DNA of the CDR3 is TGTGCCAGCAGTTTTATGCGTCCGAGGCTGGAGGCCCTGCCTAACTATGGCTACACCTTC. The chain employs TRBV28 and TRBJ1-2; D unresolved. The germline V and J ends were trimmed by 3 bases and 0 bases, with 26 bases remaining between them. The V gene's germline CDR1 is MDHEN and CDR2 SYDVKM. This CDR3 is 20 amino acids long.

This clone occurred a few times. The V call is TRBV29-1, the J call TRBJ1-1; D unclear. Germline V gives CDR1 SQVTM, CDR2 ANQGSEA. V lost 5 bases, J lost 3 bases, and 7 bases lay in between. The CDR3 length is 11 residues. The CDR3 sequence: CSVFWYTEAFF. CDR3 bases: TGCAGCGTTTTTTGGTACACTGAAGCTTTCTTT.